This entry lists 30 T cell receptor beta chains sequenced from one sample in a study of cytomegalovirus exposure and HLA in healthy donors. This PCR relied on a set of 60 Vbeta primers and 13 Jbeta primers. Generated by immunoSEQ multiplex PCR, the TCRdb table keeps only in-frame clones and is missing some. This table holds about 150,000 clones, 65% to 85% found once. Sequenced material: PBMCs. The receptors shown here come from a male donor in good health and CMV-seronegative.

The CDR3 DNA reads as TGTGCCAGCAGCTTGTTCTACGGGGAGCTGTTTTTT. This codes for CASSLFYGELFF. The genes are TRBV5-6 and TRBJ2-2; D gene ambiguous. V was pared by 1 base and J by 7 bases, with 5 bases between. This CDR3 has 12 residues. Germline values: CDR1 SGHDT, CDR2 YYEEEE.

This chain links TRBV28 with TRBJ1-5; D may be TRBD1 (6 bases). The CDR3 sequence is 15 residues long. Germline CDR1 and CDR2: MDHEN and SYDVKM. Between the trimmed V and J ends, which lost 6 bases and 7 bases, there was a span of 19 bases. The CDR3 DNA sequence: TGTGCCAGCAGCACCCCGGGGGGCCCCTCGCAGCCCCAGCATTTT. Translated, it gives CASSTPGGPSQPQHF.

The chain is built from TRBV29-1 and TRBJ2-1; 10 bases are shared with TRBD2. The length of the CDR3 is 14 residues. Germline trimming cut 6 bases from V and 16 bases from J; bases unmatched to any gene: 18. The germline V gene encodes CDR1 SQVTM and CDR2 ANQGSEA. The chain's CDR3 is CSVVVGLAGDMRFF. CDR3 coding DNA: TGCAGCGTGGTGGTCGGTCTAGCGGGAGACATGCGTTTCTTC.

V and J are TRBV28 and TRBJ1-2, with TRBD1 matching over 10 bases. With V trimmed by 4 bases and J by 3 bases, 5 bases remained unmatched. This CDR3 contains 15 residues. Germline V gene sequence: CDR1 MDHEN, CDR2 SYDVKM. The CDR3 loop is CASSSPGQGYYGYTF. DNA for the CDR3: TGTGCCAGCAGTTCTCCGGGACAGGGGTACTATGGCTACACCTTC.

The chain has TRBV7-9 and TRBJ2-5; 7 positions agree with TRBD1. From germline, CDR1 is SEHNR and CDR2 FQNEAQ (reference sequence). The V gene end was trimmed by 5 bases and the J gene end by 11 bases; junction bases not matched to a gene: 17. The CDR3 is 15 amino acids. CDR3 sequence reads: CASSHDSHRGWEQYF. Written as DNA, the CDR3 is TGTGCCAGCAGCCATGATTCTCACAGGGGTTGGGAGCAGTACTTC.

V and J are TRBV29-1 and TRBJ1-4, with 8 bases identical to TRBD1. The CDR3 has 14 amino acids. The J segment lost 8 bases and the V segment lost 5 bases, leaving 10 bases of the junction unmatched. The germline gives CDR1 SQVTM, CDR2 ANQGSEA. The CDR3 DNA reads TGCAGCGTTCCAAGCCAGGGGGCGCAGGAAAAACTGTTTTTT. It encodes CSVPSQGAQEKLFF.

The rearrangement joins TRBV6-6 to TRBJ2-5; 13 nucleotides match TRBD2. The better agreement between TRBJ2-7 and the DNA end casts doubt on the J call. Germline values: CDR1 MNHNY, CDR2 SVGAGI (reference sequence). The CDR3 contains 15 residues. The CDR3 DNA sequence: TGTGCCAGCAGACCTGGACTAGCGGGAGCATACGAGCAGTACTTC. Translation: CASRPGLAGAYEQYF.

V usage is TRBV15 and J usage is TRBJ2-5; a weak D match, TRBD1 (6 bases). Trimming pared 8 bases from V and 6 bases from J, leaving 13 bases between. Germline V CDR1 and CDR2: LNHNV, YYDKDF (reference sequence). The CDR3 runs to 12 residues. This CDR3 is CATEGDGKTQYF. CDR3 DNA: TGTGCCACCGAGGGGGACGGGAAGACCCAGTACTTC. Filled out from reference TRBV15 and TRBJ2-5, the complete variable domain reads DAMVIQNPRYQVTQFGKPVTLSCSQTLNHNVMYWYQQKSSQAPKLLFHYYDKDFNNEADTPDNFQSRRPNTSFCFLDIRSPGLGDTAMYLCATEGDGKTQYFGPGTRLLVL.

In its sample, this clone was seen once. CDR3 DNA sequence: TGTGCCAGCAGCTTAGGCGGTCTACAGGGGGTGAATTCACCCCTCCACTTT. Translation gives CASSLGGLQGVNSPLHF. This chain joins TRBV11-1 and TRBJ1-6, with TRBD1 matching 8 bases. The CDR3 has 17 residues. The germline V gene has CDR1 SGHAT and CDR2 FQDESV (reference sequence). Unmatched junction bases numbered 9, after V lost 1 base and J lost 7 bases.

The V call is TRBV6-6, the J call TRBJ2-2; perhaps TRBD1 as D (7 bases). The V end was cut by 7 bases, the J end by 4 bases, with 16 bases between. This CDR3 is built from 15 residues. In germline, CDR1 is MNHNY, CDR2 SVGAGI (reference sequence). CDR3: CASTLGGQSTGELFF. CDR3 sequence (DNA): TGTGCCAGCACGCTGGGGGGACAGAGCACCGGGGAGCTGTTTTTT.

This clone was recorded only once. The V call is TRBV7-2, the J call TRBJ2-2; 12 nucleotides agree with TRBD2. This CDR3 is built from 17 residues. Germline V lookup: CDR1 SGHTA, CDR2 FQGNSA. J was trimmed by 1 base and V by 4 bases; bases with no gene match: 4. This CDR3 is CASSSRTSGENTGELFF. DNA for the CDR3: TGTGCCAGCAGCTCCCGGACTAGCGGGGAGAACACCGGGGAGCTGTTTTTT.

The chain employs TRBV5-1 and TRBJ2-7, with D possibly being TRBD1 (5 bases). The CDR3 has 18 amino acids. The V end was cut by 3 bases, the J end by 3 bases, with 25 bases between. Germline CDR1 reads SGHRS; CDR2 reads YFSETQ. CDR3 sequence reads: CASSSPSPRDGKGYEQYF. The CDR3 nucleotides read TGCGCCAGCAGCTCCCCTTCCCCCAGGGATGGTAAAGGCTACGAGCAGTACTTC.

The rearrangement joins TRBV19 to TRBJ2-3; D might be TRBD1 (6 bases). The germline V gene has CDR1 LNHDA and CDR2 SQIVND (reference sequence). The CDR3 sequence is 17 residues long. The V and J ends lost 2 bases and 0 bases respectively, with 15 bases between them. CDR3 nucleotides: TGTGCCAGTAGTATAAGCGGAACAGGGCTCAGCACAGATACGCAGTATTTT. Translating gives CASSISGTGLSTDTQYF. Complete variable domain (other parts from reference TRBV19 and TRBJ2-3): DGGITQSPKYLFRKEGQNVTLSCEQNLNHDAMYWYRQDPGQGLRLIYYSQIVNDFQKGDIAEGYSVSREKKESFPLTVTSAQKNPTAFYLCASSISGTGLSTDTQYFGPGTRLTVL.

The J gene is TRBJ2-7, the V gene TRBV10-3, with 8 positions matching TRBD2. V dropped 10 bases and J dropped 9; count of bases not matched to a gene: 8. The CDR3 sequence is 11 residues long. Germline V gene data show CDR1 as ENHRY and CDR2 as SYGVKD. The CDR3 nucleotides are TGTGCCAGCCTAGAGCGGGAGTTGCAGTACTTC. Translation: CASLERELQYF.

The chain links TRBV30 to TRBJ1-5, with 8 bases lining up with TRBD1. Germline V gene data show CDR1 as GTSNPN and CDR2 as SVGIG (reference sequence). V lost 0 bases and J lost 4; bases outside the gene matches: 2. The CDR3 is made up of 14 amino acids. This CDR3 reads CAWSVTGGNQPQHF. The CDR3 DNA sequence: TGTGCCTGGAGTGTAACAGGGGGTAATCAGCCCCAGCATTTT.

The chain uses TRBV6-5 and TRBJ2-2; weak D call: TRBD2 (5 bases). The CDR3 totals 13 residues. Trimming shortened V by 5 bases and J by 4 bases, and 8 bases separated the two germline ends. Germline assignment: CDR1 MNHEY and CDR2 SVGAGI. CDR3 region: CASSGTSTGELFF. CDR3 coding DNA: TGTGCCAGCAGTGGTACTAGCACCGGGGAGCTGTTTTTT.

CDR3 sequence: CASSGESSYNEQFF. The CDR3 bases are TGTGCCAGCAGTGGGGAGAGCTCCTACAATGAGCAGTTCTTC. The rearrangement joins TRBV6-1 to TRBJ2-1; TRBD2 might be the D (5 bases). CDR1 and CDR2 (germline): MNHNS, SASEGT. The CDR3 has 14 amino acids. V was trimmed by 4 bases and J by 0 bases, leaving 7 bases between them.

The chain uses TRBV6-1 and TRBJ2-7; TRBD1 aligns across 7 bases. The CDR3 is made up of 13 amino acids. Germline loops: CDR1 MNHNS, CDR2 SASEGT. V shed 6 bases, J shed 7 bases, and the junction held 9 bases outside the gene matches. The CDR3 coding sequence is TGTGCCAGCAGACGGATGACAGGGTATGAGCAGTACTTC. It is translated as CASRRMTGYEQYF.

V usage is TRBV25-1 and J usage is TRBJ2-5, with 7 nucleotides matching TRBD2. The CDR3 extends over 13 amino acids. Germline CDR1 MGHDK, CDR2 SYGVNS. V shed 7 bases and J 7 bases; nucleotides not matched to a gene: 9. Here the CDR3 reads CASTRGSFGTQYF. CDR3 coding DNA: TGTGCCAGCACTCGCGGGAGTTTCGGGACCCAGTACTTC.

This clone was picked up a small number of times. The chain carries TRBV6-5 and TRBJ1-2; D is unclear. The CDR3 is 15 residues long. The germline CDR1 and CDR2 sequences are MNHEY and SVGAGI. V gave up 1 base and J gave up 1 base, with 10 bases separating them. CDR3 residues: CASSYWRVNNYGYTF. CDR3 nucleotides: TGTGCCAGCAGTTACTGGCGGGTTAATAACTATGGCTACACCTTC.

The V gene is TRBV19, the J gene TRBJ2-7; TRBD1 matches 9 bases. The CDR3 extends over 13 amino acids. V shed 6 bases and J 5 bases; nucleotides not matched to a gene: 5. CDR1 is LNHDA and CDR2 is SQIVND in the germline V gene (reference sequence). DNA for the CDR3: TGTGCCAGTAGCGGGGACAGGGACGACGAGCAGTACTTC. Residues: CASSGDRDDEQYF.

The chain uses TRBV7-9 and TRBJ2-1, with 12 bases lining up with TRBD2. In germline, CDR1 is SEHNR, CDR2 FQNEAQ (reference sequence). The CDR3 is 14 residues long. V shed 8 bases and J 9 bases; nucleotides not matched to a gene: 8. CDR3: CASGHGLAGSEQFF. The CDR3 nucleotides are TGTGCCAGCGGCCACGGACTAGCGGGAAGTGAGCAGTTCTTC. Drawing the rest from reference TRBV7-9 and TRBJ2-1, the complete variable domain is DTGVSQNPRHKITKRGQNVTFRCDPISEHNRLYWYRQTLGQGPEFLTYFQNEAQLEKSRLLSDRFSAERPKGSFSTLEIQRTEQGDSAMYLCASGHGLAGSEQFFGPGTRLTVL.

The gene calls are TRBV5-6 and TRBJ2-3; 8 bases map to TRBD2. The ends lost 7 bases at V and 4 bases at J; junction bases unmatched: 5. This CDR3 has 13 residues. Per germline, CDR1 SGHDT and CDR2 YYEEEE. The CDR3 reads CASFRTSPDTQYF. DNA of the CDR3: TGTGCCAGCTTTCGGACTAGCCCAGATACGCAGTATTTT.

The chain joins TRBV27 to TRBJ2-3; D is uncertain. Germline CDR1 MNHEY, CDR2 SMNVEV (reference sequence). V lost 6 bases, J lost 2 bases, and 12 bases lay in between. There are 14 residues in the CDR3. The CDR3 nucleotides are TGTGCCAGCAGGACGGGTTCCTTCACAGATACGCAGTATTTT. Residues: CASRTGSFTDTQYF.

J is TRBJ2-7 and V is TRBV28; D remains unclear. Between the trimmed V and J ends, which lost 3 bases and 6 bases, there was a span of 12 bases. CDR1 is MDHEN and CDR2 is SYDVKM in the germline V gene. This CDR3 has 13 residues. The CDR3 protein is CASSFVLVGEQYF. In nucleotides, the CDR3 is TGTGCCAGCAGTTTTGTACTTGTCGGCGAGCAGTACTTC.

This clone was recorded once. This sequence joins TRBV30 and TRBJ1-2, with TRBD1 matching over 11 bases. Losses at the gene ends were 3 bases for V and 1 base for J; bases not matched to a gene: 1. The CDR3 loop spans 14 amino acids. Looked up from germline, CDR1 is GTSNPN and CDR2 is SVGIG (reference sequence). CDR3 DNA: TGTGCCTGGAGGGGACAGGGGGTTAACTATGGCTACACCTTC. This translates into CAWRGQGVNYGYTF.

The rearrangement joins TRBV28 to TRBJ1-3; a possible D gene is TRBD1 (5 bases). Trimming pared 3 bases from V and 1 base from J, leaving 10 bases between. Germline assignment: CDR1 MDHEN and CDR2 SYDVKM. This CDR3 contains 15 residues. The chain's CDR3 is CASSFQGSSGNTIYF. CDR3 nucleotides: TGTGCCAGCAGTTTCCAGGGATCGTCTGGAAACACCATATATTTT.

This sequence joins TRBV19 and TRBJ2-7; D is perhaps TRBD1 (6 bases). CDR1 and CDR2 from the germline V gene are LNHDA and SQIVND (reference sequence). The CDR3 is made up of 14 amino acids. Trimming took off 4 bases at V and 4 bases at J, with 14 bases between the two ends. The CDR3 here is CASSKGGAGYEQYF. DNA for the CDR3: TGTGCCAGTAGTAAAGGGGGAGCTGGATACGAGCAGTACTTC. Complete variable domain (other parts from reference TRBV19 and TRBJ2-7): DGGITQSPKYLFRKEGQNVTLSCEQNLNHDAMYWYRQDPGQGLRLIYYSQIVNDFQKGDIAEGYSVSREKKESFPLTVTSAQKNPTAFYLCASSKGGAGYEQYFGPGTRLTVT.

In DNA, the CDR3 is TGTGCCAGCAGCCAAGGACTAGGAGGAGATACGCAGTATTTT. As protein: CASSQGLGGDTQYF. The rearrangement joins TRBV4-2 to TRBJ2-3; tentatively, D is TRBD2 (6 bases). V shed 1 base and J shed 5 bases, with 10 bases lying between them. There are 14 residues in the CDR3. The V gene's germline CDR1 is LGHNA and CDR2 YNFKEQ.

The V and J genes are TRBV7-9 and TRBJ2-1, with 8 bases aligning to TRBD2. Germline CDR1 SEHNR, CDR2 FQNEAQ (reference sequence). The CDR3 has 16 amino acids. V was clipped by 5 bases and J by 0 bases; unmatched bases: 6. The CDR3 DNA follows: TGTGCCAGCAGCAATACTAGCGGAAGCTCCTACAATGAGCAGTTCTTC. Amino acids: CASSNTSGSSYNEQFF.